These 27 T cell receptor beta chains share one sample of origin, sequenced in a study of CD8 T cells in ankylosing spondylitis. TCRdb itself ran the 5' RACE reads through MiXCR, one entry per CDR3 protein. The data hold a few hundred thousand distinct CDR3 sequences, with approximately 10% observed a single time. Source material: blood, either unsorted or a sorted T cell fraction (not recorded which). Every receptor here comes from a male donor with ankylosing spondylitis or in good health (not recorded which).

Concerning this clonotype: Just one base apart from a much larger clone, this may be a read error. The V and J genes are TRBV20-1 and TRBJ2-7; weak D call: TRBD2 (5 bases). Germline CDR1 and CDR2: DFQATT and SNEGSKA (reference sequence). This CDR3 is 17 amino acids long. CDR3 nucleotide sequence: TGCTGTGCTACCTTTTCCAGCGGACCCAGCCCCAACTACGAGCAGTACTTC. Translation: CCATFSSGPSPNYEQYF.

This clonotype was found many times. The CDR3 spells CSTTGQGTEAFF. The DNA of the CDR3 is TGCAGCACGACCGGACAGGGAACTGAAGCTTTCTTT. The chain joins TRBV29-1 to TRBJ1-1; TRBD1 aligns across 8 bases. Trimming cost V 8 bases and J 5 bases; bases outside gene matches: 7. Per the germline V gene, CDR1 is SQVTM and CDR2 is ANQGSEA. The CDR3 runs 12 residues.

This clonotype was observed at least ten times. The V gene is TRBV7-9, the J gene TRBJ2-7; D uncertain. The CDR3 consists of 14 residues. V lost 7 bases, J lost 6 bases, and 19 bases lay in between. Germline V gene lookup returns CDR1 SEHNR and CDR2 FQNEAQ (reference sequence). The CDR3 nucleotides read TGTGCCAGCACCCCTTTCACGATTCCCCTCGAGCAGTACTTC. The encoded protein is CASTPFTIPLEQYF.

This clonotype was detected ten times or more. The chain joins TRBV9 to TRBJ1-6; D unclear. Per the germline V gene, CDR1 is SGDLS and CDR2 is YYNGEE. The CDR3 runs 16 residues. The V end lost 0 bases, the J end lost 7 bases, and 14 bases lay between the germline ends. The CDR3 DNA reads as TGTGCCAGCAGCGTAGCCGCCCGACACCCAAATTCACCCCTCCACTTT. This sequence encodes CASSVAARHPNSPLHF. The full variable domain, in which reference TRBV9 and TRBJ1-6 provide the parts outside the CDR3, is DSGVTQTPKHLITATGQRVTLRCSPRSGDLSVYWYQQSLDQGLQFLIQYYNGEERAKGNILERFSAQQFPDLHSELNLSSLELGDSALYFCASSVAARHPNSPLHFGNGTRLTVT.

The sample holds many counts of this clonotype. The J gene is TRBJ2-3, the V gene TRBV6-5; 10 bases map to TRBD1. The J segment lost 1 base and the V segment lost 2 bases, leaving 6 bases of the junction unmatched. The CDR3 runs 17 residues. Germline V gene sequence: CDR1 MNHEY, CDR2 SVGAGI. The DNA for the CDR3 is TGTGCCAGCAGTTACGGGACAGGGGTTGTGGGCACAGATACGCAGTATTTT. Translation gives CASSYGTGVVGTDTQYF.

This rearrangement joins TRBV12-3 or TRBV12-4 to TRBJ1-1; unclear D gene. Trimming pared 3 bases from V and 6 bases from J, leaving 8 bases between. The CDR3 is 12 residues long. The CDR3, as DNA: TGTGCCAGCAGTTTTAGCGCATCTGAAGCTTTCTTT. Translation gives CASSFSASEAFF.

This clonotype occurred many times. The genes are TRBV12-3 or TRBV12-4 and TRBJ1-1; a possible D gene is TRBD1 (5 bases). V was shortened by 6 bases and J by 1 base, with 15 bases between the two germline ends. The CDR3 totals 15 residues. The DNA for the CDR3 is TGTGCCAGCAGCCTAGGGGTTTTGGGGAACACTGAAGCTTTCTTT. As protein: CASSLGVLGNTEAFF.

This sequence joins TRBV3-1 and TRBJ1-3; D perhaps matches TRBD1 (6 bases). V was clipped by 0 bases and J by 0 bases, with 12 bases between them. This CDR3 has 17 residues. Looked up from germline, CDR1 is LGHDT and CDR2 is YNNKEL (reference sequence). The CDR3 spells CASSQEGGRGSGNTIYF. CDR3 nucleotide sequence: TGTGCCAGCAGCCAAGAAGGGGGAAGGGGCTCTGGAAACACCATATATTTT.

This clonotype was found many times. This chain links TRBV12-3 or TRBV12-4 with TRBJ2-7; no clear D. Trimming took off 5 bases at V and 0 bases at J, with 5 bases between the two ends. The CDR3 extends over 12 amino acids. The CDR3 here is CASSDGSYEQYF. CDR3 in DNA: TGTGCCAGCAGTGACGGCTCCTACGAGCAGTACTTC.

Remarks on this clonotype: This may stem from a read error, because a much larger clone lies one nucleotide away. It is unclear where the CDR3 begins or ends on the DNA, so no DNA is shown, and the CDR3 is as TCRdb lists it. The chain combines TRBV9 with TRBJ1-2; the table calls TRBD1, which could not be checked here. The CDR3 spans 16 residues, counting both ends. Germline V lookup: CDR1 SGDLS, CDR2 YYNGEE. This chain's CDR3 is CASSVAVGTANYGDTF.

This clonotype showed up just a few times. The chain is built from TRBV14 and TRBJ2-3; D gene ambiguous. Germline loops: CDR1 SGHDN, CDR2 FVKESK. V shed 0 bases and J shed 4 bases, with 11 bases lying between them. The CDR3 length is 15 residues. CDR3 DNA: TGTGCCAGCAGCCAAGAGCCCAGGTTGGCAGATACGCAGTATTTT. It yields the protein CASSQEPRLADTQYF.

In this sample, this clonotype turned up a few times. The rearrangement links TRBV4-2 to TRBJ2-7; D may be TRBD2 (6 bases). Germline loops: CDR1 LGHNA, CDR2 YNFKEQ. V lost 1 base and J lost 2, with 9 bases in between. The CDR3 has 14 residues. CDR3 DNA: TGTGCCAGCAGCCAAGTCCGGGAGACCTACGAGCAGTACTTC. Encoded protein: CASSQVRETYEQYF.

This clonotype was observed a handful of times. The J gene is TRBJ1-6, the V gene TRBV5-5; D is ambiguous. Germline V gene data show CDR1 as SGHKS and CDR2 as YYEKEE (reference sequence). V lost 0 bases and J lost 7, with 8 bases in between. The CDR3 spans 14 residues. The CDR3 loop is CASSLGQNNSPLHF. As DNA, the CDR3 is TGTGCCAGCAGCTTGGGGCAGAACAATTCACCCCTCCACTTT.

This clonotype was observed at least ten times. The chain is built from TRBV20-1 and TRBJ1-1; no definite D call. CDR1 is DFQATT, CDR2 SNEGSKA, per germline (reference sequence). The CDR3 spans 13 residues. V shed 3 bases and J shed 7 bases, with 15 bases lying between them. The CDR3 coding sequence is TGCAGTGCTAGGTCCCCGGGCCCGGTTGAAGCTTTCTTT. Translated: CSARSPGPVEAFF.

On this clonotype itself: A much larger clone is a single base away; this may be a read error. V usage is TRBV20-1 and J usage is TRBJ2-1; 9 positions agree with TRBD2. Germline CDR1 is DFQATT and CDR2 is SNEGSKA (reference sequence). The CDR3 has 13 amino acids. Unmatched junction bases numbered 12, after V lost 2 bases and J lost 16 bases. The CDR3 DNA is TGCAGTGCTAGATCATTAGCGGGGGACCTGCGATTCTTC. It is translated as CSARSLAGDLRFF.

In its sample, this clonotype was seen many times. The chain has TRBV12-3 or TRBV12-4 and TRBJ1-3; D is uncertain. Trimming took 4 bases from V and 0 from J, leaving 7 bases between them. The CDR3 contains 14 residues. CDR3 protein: CASSSTNSGNTIYF. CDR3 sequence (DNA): TGTGCCAGCAGTTCGACGAACTCTGGAAACACCATATATTTT.

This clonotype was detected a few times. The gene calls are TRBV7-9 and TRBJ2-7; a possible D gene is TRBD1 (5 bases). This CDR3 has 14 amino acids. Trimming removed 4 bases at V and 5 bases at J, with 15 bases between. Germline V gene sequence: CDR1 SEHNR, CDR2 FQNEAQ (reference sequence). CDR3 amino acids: CASSSGQGVDEQYF. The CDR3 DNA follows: TGTGCCAGCAGCTCCGGACAAGGGGTGGACGAGCAGTACTTC.

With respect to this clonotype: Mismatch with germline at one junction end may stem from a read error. CDR3 in DNA: TGTGCCAGCAGTAGGCCCGGGGTAGCGGGGGGTCGCGAGCAGTTGTTC. Protein product: CASSRPGVAGGREQLF. The rearrangement joins TRBV6-2 or TRBV6-3 to TRBJ2-1, with 10 bases matching TRBD2. CDR1 and CDR2 (germline): MNHEY, SVGEGT. This CDR3 spans 16 amino acids.

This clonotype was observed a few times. The CDR3 region has the DNA TGTGCCACCAGTGATTCAATCGGGGGGCTGGGCAATGAGCAGTTCTTC. Translation: CATSDSIGGLGNEQFF. V usage is TRBV24-1 and J usage is TRBJ2-1, with D possibly being TRBD2 (7 bases). Germline V gene sequence: CDR1 KGHDR, CDR2 SFDVKD. Trimming removed 2 bases from V and 6 bases from J, with 16 bases in between. CDR3 length: 16 amino acids.

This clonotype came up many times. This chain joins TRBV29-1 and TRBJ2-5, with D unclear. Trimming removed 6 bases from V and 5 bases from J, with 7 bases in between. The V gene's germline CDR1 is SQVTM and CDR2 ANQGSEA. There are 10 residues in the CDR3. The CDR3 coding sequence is TGCAGCGTCCCCGGGGAGACCCAGTACTTC. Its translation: CSVPGETQYF. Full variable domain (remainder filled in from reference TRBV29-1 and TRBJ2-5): SAVISQKPSRDICQRGTSLTIQCQVDSQVTMMFWYRQQPGQSLTLIATANQGSEATYESGFVIDKFPISRPNLTFSTLTVSNMSPEDSSIYLCSVPGETQYFGPGTRLLVL.

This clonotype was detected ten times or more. Here the CDR3 reads CASSPQGGRGYTF. Here the CDR3 DNA reads TGTGCCAGCAGCCCACAAGGGGGCCGCGGCTACACCTTC. This chain joins TRBV3-1 and TRBJ1-2; the match to TRBD1 covers 7 bases. There are 13 residues in the CDR3. Per germline, CDR1 LGHDT and CDR2 YNNKEL (reference sequence). The V and J ends lost 4 bases and 8 bases, in that order; junction bases with no gene match: 7.

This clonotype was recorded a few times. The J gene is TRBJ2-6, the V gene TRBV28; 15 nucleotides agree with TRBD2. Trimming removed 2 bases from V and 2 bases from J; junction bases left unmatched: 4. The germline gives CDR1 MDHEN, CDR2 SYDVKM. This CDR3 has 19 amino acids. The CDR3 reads CASSLPRTSGGAGANVLTF. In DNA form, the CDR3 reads TGTGCCAGCAGTTTACCGCGGACTAGCGGGGGGGCTGGGGCCAACGTCCTGACTTTC.

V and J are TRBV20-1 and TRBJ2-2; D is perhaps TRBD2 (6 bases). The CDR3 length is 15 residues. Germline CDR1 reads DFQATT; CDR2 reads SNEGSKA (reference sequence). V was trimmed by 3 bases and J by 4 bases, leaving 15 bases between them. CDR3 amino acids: CSASGGTLGTGELFF. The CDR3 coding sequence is TGCAGTGCTAGTGGGGGGACCTTGGGCACCGGGGAGCTGTTTTTT.

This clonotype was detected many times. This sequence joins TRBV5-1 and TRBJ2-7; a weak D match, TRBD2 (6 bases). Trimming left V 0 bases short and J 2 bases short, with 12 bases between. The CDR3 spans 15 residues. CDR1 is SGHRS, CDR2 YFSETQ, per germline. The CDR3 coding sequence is TGCGCCAGCAGCTTGGTTGCGGGGCCCACCTACGAGCAGTACTTC. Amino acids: CASSLVAGPTYEQYF.

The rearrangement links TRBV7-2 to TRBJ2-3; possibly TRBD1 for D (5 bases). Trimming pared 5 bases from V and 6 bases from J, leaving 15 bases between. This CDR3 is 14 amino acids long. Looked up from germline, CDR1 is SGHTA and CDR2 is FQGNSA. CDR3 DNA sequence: TGTGCCAGCAGCCTCTCAAGGGGATCCGATACGCAGTATTTT. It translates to CASSLSRGSDTQYF.

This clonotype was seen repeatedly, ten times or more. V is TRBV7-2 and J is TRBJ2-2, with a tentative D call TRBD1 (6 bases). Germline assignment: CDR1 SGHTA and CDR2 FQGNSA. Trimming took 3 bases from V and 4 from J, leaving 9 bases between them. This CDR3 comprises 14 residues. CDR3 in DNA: TGTGCCAGCAGCTTGACAGGCACCACCGGGGAGCTGTTTTTT. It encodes CASSLTGTTGELFF.

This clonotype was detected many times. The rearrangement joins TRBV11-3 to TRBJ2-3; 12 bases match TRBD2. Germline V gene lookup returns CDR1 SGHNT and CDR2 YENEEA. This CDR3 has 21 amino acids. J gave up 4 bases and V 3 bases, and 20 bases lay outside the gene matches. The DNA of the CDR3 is TGTGCCAGCAGCTTCCCCCCTGGTCCCGGACTAGCGGGGTCTCGGGCAGATACGCAGTATTTT. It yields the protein CASSFPPGPGLAGSRADTQYF.